A single sample gave rise to the 8 T cell receptor beta chains below, sequenced in a study of T cells in tuberculosis. The sample's time point: new active TB diagnosis, blood taken before or within 7 days of starting treatment. The method was immunoSEQ multiplex PCR; TCRdb's version includes in-frame clones alone and lacks a portion of them. Of approximately 49,000 clones listed, 90% to 95% were seen once; the top ten hold about 1.3%. Material: PBMCs, obtained at tuberculosis diagnosis. These TCRs come from an adult with tuberculosis.

This rearrangement joins TRBV5-5 to TRBJ2-2; D may be TRBD2 (6 bases). The CDR3 is 17 residues long. Trimming removed 4 bases at V and 4 bases at J, with 20 bases between. The germline V gene encodes CDR1 SGHKS and CDR2 YYEKEE (reference sequence). DNA of the CDR3: TGTGCCAGCAGCGGGGGGAGGCCAGGGTCAAGCACCGGGGAGCTGTTTTTT. As protein: CASSGGRPGSSTGELFF.

The chain couples TRBV19 to TRBJ1-1; D perhaps matches TRBD1 (6 bases). V was clipped by 1 base and J by 1 base, with 19 bases between them. The CDR3 length is 18 residues. The germline CDR1 and CDR2 sequences are LNHDA and SQIVND (reference sequence). The CDR3 DNA follows: TGTGCCAGTAGTATAGTGTCGCAGGGGTGGCCACAGAACACTGAAGCTTTCTTT. It encodes CASSIVSQGWPQNTEAFF.

The genes are TRBV5-1 and TRBJ2-2; 9 nucleotides agree with TRBD2. The CDR3 sequence is 15 residues long. Per the germline V gene, CDR1 is SGHRS and CDR2 is YFSETQ. Germline trimming cut 7 bases from V and 3 bases from J; bases unmatched to any gene: 7. The chain's CDR3 is CASRSGSLYTGELFF. Written as DNA, the CDR3 is TGCGCCAGCCGTAGCGGGAGTCTGTACACCGGGGAGCTGTTTTTT.

This chain joins TRBV9 and TRBJ2-7; D remains ambiguous. In germline, CDR1 is SGDLS, CDR2 YYNGEE. V was clipped by 0 bases and J by 2 bases, with 9 bases between them. The CDR3 has 14 amino acids. CDR3 in amino acids: CASSVDGGAYEQYF. The DNA for the CDR3 is TGTGCCAGCAGCGTAGATGGCGGCGCCTACGAGCAGTACTTC.

The chain carries TRBV9 and TRBJ2-3, with 7 bases aligning to TRBD2. J gave up 4 bases and V 5 bases, and 13 bases lay outside the gene matches. The germline CDR1 and CDR2 sequences are SGDLS and YYNGEE. This CDR3 has 16 residues. Here the CDR3 DNA reads TGTGCCAGCAGTTACGCTAGCGGTCTAGGGGCAGATACGCAGTATTTT. Translating it yields CASSYASGLGADTQYF.

Here the CDR3 reads CASSFLLNSGRTDTQYF. As DNA, the CDR3 is TGTGCCAGCAGCTTTCTACTAAATAGCGGGAGGACAGATACGCAGTATTTT. The chain has TRBV2 and TRBJ2-3; 10 nucleotides match TRBD2. After removal of 6 bases from V and 3 bases from J, the junction contained 12 bases not matched to a gene. CDR3 size: 17 residues. Looked up from germline, CDR1 is SNHLY and CDR2 is FYNNEI.

The rearrangement joins TRBV7-9 to TRBJ2-7, with TRBD1 matching 7 bases. The germline V gene has CDR1 SEHNR and CDR2 FQNEAQ (reference sequence). The J segment lost 3 bases and the V segment lost 5 bases, leaving 7 bases of the junction unmatched. The CDR3 loop spans 14 amino acids. CDR3 region: CASSPRQGGYEQYF. CDR3 nucleotides: TGTGCCAGCAGCCCTCGACAGGGTGGCTACGAGCAGTACTTC.

This clone was found a few times. The rearrangement joins TRBV5-1 to TRBJ1-1; no firm D call. The CDR3 spans 15 residues. V lost 0 bases and J lost 2, with 11 bases in between. Looked up from germline, CDR1 is SGHRS and CDR2 is YFSETQ. CDR3 nucleotide sequence: TGCGCCAGCAGCTTGGAACGAGGGAGAAACACTGAAGCTTTCTTT. It codes for CASSLERGRNTEAFF.